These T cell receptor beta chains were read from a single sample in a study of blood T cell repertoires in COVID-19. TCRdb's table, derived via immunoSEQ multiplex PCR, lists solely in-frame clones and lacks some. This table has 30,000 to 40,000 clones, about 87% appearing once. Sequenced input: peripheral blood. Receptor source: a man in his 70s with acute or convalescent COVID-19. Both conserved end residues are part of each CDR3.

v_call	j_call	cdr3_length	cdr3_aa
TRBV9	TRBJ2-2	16	CASSLRLAGGTGELFF
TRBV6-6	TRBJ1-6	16	CASSRNPRDRVSPLHF
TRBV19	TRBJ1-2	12	CASSIGQYGYTF
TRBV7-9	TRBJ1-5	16	CASSLYRGDSNQPQHF
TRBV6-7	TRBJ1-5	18	CASSSIEGQGMANQPQHF
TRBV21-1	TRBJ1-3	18	CASSKAQLQGSSGNTIYF
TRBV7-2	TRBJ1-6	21	CASSLALQGTPRSSYNSPLHF
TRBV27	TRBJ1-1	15	CASSLGGSGNTEAFF
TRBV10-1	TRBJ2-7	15	CASSELIQGPHEQYF
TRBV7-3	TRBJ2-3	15	CASSSGTGSTDTQYF
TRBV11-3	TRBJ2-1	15	CASSLDGGNYNEQFF
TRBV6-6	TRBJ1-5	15	CASSTGGYSNQPQHF
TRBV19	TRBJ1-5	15	CASSLGQGFNQPQHF
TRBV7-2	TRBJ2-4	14	CASSPFVEGNIQYF
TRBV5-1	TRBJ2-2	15	CASSLPTGNTGELFF
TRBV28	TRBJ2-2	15	CASSNGDRGTGELFF
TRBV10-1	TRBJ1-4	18	CASSGKQLGTAQNEKLFF
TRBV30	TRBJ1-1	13	CAVSREMNTEAFF
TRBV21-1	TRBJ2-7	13	CARCQHRVYEQYF
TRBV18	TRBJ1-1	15	CASSPGTGWDTEAFF
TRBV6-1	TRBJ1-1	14	CASSEGLFNTEAFF
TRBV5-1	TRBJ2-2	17	CASSDGLAGAGGGELFF
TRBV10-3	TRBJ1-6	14	CAIRRGQGDSPLHF
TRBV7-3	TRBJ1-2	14	CASSPGASNYGYTF